Each of the 20 T cell receptor beta chains below was sequenced from the same sample in a study of blood T cell repertoires in COVID-19 (dated by TCRdb to the early 2020s). Library creation used the immunoSEQ multiplex PCR assay. In its TCRdb copy, this immuneACCESS table keeps in-frame sequences only and misses some clones. Where compared with another copy, unresolved V genes explain less than half of these, and the others have no known cause. Recorded for this sample are under 150,000 clones; roughly four fifths of them occurred a single time. About 9.9% of the sample rests with the top ten. Sequenced material: peripheral blood. The source is a man aged 40-55 years with active or convalescent COVID-19.

The chain couples TRBV7-2 to TRBJ2-2; 7 bases align to TRBD1. The CDR3 contains 15 residues. Per germline, CDR1 SGHTA and CDR2 FQGNSA. V gave up 1 base and J gave up 4 bases; unmatched junction bases: 3. The CDR3 nucleotides read TGTGCCAGCAGCTTAGACGACAGGGCCACCGGGGAGCTGTTTTTT. Its translation is CASSLDDRATGELFF. Looking up the rest from reference TRBV7-2 and TRBJ2-2 gives the full variable domain: GAGVSQSPSNKVTEKGKDVELRCDPISGHTALYWYRQSLGQGLEFLIYFQGNSAPDKSGLPSDRFSAERTGGSVSTLTIQRTQQEDSAVYLCASSLDDRATGELFFGEGSRLTVL.

Comment on this clone: One end of the junction is discordant with germline, which a read error may explain. The genes are TRBV14 and TRBJ2-3, with 11 bases lining up with TRBD2. CDR1 and CDR2 (germline): SGHDN, FVKESK. The CDR3 loop spans 16 amino acids. CDR3 DNA: TGTGCCAGCAGCCCGCGACTAGCGGGGAAGGCAGATACGCTGTATTTT. Protein sequence: CASSPRLAGKADTLYF.

The chain links TRBV19 to TRBJ2-5, with TRBD2 identical over 13 bases. Trimming cost V 5 bases and J 5 bases; bases outside gene matches: 17. Germline CDR1 LNHDA, CDR2 SQIVND (reference sequence). The CDR3 extends over 19 amino acids. CDR3 sequence: CASSLSASTSGGAGETQYF. The CDR3, as DNA: TGTGCCAGTAGTCTTTCCGCAAGTACTAGCGGGGGGGCCGGGGAGACCCAGTACTTC.

The rearrangement links TRBV2 to TRBJ2-7; 10 bases align to TRBD1. Unmatched junction bases numbered 5, after V lost 4 bases and J lost 5 bases. The germline V gene encodes CDR1 SNHLY and CDR2 FYNNEI. The CDR3 loop spans 14 amino acids. The CDR3 nucleotides read TGTGCCAGCAGTGGTAGGGACAGGGGTAACGAGCAGTACTTC. This translates into CASSGRDRGNEQYF.

This clone showed up many times. This chain joins TRBV24-1 and TRBJ2-1, with 9 bases lining up with TRBD1. Germline CDR1 and CDR2: KGHDR and SFDVKD. The CDR3 has 15 residues. After removal of 10 bases from V and 6 bases from J, the junction contained 12 bases not matched to a gene. As DNA, the CDR3 is TGTGCCACTTCCCGGGGGACAGGGAGGAGCAATGAGCAGTTCTTC. Protein sequence: CATSRGTGRSNEQFF.

The chain couples TRBV27 to TRBJ1-1; D call uncertain. The CDR3 spans 12 residues. Germline V gene data show CDR1 as MNHEY and CDR2 as SMNVEV (reference sequence). V gave up 5 bases and J gave up 11 bases, with 15 bases separating them. In DNA form, the CDR3 reads TGTGCCAGCAGTCGAGCCGGGCGGAGGGCTTTCTTT. This translates into CASSRAGRRAFF.

V usage is TRBV7-8 and J usage is TRBJ2-7; tentatively, D is TRBD1 (6 bases). There are 13 residues in the CDR3. Germline CDR1 and CDR2: SGHVS and FQNEAQ. Trimming removed 4 bases at V and 3 bases at J, with 10 bases between. This CDR3 reads CASSWGHDYEQYF. The CDR3 coding sequence is TGTGCCAGCAGCTGGGGGCATGACTACGAGCAGTACTTC.

This clone was recorded only once. The chain is built from TRBV29-1 and TRBJ2-6; 10 bases are a match to TRBD1. V was pared by 5 bases and J by 15 bases, with 22 bases of the junction left unmatched. The CDR3 runs to 17 residues. The germline gives CDR1 SQVTM, CDR2 ANQGSEA. The CDR3 loop is CSVYLDRGRTLNEDLTF. The CDR3 DNA sequence: TGCAGCGTTTACCTCGACAGGGGGCGTACCTTGAACGAGGACCTGACTTTC.

This clone appeared a few times. The rearrangement joins TRBV2 to TRBJ2-7, with 11 bases lining up with TRBD1. The CDR3 spans 15 residues. Germline assignment: CDR1 SNHLY and CDR2 FYNNEI. The J segment lost 5 bases and the V segment lost 3 bases, leaving 6 bases of the junction unmatched. CDR3 residues: CASSDYRTGGNEQYF. CDR3 DNA: TGTGCCAGCAGTGATTATAGGACAGGGGGCAACGAGCAGTACTTC. Full variable domain (rest looked up from reference TRBV2 and TRBJ2-7): EPEVTQTPSHQVTQMGQEVILRCVPISNHLYFYWYRQILGQKVEFLVSFYNNEISEKSEIFDDQFSVERPDGSNFTLKIRSTKLEDSAMYFCASSDYRTGGNEQYFGPGTRLTVT.

The chain carries TRBV4-3 and TRBJ2-7; 7 bases line up with TRBD1. Germline V lookup: CDR1 LGHNA, CDR2 YSLEER. With V trimmed by 4 bases and J by 3 bases, 12 bases remained unmatched. This CDR3 comprises 16 residues. The CDR3 DNA follows: TGCGCCAGCAGCCCCGCCTGGGGGACAGTCTTCTACGAGCAGTACTTC. Its protein product is CASSPAWGTVFYEQYF.

Only a few counts were recorded for this clone. The V and J genes are TRBV9 and TRBJ2-1; TRBD2 aligns across 8 bases. Germline V CDR1 and CDR2: SGDLS, YYNGEE. Trimming removed 6 bases from V and 5 bases from J; junction bases left unmatched: 7. CDR3 length: 14 amino acids. The CDR3 DNA follows: TGTGCCAGCACCGGGACTAGTGGGAACAATGAGCAGTTCTTC. It translates to CASTGTSGNNEQFF.

This rearrangement joins TRBV7-3 to TRBJ1-6; tentatively, D is TRBD1 (6 bases). This CDR3 has 15 amino acids. V was shortened by 2 bases and J by 8 bases, with 13 bases between the two germline ends. Germline V gives CDR1 SGHTA, CDR2 FQGTGA. The CDR3 here is CASSLLARGDSPLHF. DNA of the CDR3: TGTGCCAGCAGCTTACTGGCCAGGGGCGATTCACCCCTCCACTTT.

The chain recombines TRBV4-1 with TRBJ2-3, with a possible D match to TRBD1 (5 bases). CDR1 is MGHRA and CDR2 is YSYEKL in the germline V gene. Between the trimmed V and J ends, which lost 0 bases and 2 bases, there was a span of 9 bases. The CDR3 covers 15 residues. In DNA, the CDR3 is TGCGCCAGCAGCCAAGAAGGGGTCTTCACAGATACGCAGTATTTT. Its translation is CASSQEGVFTDTQYF.

This sequence joins TRBV20-1 and TRBJ2-1, with D perhaps TRBD1 (5 bases). Trimming shortened V by 3 bases and J by 1 base, and 13 bases separated the two germline ends. This CDR3 is built from 15 residues. The germline V gene encodes CDR1 DFQATT and CDR2 SNEGSKA (reference sequence). CDR3 DNA: TGCAGTGCTAGTACGGCCAGGGTTTCCTACAATGAGCAGTTCTTC. This translates into CSASTARVSYNEQFF.

This chain links TRBV19 with TRBJ2-5; no clear D. The CDR3 covers 13 residues. Trimming removed 9 bases at V and 0 bases at J, with 11 bases between. The germline V gene encodes CDR1 LNHDA and CDR2 SQIVND (reference sequence). CDR3 amino acids: CASSLRNQETQYF. The CDR3 region has the DNA TGTGCCAGCAGCCTCAGGAACCAAGAGACCCAGTACTTC.

This chain uses TRBV6-5 with TRBJ2-4; D is perhaps TRBD2 (5 bases). V was cut by 7 bases and J by 2 bases, with 12 bases left in between. This CDR3 comprises 14 residues. Per the germline V gene, CDR1 is MNHEY and CDR2 is SVGAGI. The CDR3 coding sequence is TGTGCCAGCAAACCGGGGTTAACCAAAAACATTCAGTACTTC. Translation: CASKPGLTKNIQYF.

V and J are TRBV5-1 and TRBJ2-5; 7 bases are a match to TRBD1. Per germline, CDR1 SGHRS and CDR2 YFSETQ. The CDR3 is 15 residues long. The J segment lost 5 bases and the V segment lost 0 bases, leaving 7 bases of the junction unmatched. The CDR3 coding sequence is TGCGCCAGCAGCTTGGGGCGGACAGGCGTTGAGACCCAGTACTTC. This codes for CASSLGRTGVETQYF.

The chain has TRBV3-1 (or the pseudogene TRBV3-2) and TRBJ1-4, with TRBD1 as a possible D gene (6 bases). The CDR3 spans 15 residues. Germline V gene sequence: CDR1 LGHDT, CDR2 YNNKEL (reference sequence). Trimming pared 0 bases from V and 9 bases from J, leaving 14 bases between. The DNA of the CDR3 is TGTGCCAGCAGCCAAGATTCCCCTACAGGGCAAAAACTGTTTTTT. It translates to CASSQDSPTGQKLFF.

The V call is TRBV18, the J call TRBJ1-1; 9 nucleotides line up with TRBD1. There are 14 residues in the CDR3. The ends lost 3 bases at V and 4 bases at J; junction bases unmatched: 3. Germline CDR1 reads KGHSH; CDR2 reads LQKENI. The CDR3: CASSPGQGFTEAFF. DNA of the CDR3: TGTGCCAGCTCACCTGGACAGGGGTTCACTGAAGCTTTCTTT.

The V gene is TRBV19, the J gene TRBJ1-4; D uncertain. Per the germline V gene, CDR1 is LNHDA and CDR2 is SQIVND (reference sequence). V was clipped by 4 bases and J by 7 bases, with 16 bases between them. The CDR3 runs 15 residues. The CDR3 loop reads CASSKGMVRGEKLFF. The CDR3 DNA reads as TGTGCCAGTAGTAAAGGAATGGTTCGGGGTGAAAAACTGTTTTTT.